The clone carrying this T cell receptor beta chain was detected many times. This sample is drawn from a study of T cells in Graves' hyperthyroidism and ophthalmopathy. For the study at large: Peripheral blood specimens were obtained at initial diagnosis, prior to any treatment.

V lost 4 bases to trimming and J lost 2 bases, with 16 bases between them. This CDR3 region has 16 residues. In germline, CDR1 is SGHKS, CDR2 YYEKEE (reference sequence). Ophthalmopathy in the patients scored at least 3 on Clinical Activity Score and at least 4 on NOSPECS grade, lasting under 3 months. The study left out patients who had uncontrolled infection, other autoimmune disease, pregnancy or lactation. The PBMCs were taken from roughly 9.3 ml of fresh peripheral blood. Amplification targeted TCR beta CDR3 regions from RNA transcripts. The HTBI primer set served for first-round RT-PCR of the TCR CDR3. TCRdb re-called the multiplex PCR reads with MiXCR, one entry per CDR3 protein. This table has approximately 330,000 distinct CDR3 sequences, approximately 15% appearing once.

Sequenced material: blood. The chain combines TRBV5-5 with TRBJ2-4; weak D call: TRBD2 (5 bases). This TCR was recovered from a woman aged 40 to 50 with Graves' ophthalmopathy. The CDR3 bases are TGTGCCAGCAGCCCCCAAGGATTCGGGACCAAAAACATTCAGTACTTC. Translating gives CASSPQGFGTKNIQYF.